The present T cell receptor beta chain was sequenced within a study of neurological immune-mediated disorders. Points from the study as a whole: Whereas HTLV-1-associated myelopathy showed the most TCR clonal expansion, multiple sclerosis showed the least, with levels below those of healthy controls.

Germline V lookup: CDR1 LGHDT, CDR2 YNNKEL (reference sequence). The CDR3 runs to 13 residues. Trimming took 2 bases from V and 4 from J, leaving 8 bases between them. Described time point: longitudinal time-point 3. The unsorted libraries were generated from a total of 2 million PBMCs, which had been stored in RNAlater at -80 C. Synthesis of cDNA was carried out by template-switch 5'RACE. The reaction used 10-nucleotide random UMIs. Over 170 million TCR-beta sequences (from 15-18 subjects) were yielded by each sequencing run. MiXCR was run by TCRdb on the 5' RACE reads, yielding one entry per CDR3 protein. Here the sample spans some 55,000 distinct CDR3 sequences, 7% to 9% being singletons. At least ten counts were recorded for this clonotype. The antigen remains unidentified.

The sample taken for sequencing was PBMCs. V gene TRBV3-1 combines with J gene TRBJ2-5; weak D call: TRBD2 (6 bases). The source is a woman aged 40 to 55 in good health. The CDR3 nucleotides are TGTGCCAGCAGCCAAATGGGGGGAGAGACCCAGTACTTC. This gives the protein CASSQMGGETQYF.